The rows below give T cell receptor beta chains drawn from one sample of a study of blood T cell repertoires in COVID-19. The protocol was immunoSEQ multiplex PCR, while the TCRdb copy is restricted to in-frame clones and leaves out a portion. The table shows about 380,000 clones, with about 85% occurring only once. Material for sequencing was peripheral blood. All receptors derive from a woman aged 18-35 years with acute or convalescent COVID-19. Both conserved end residues are part of each CDR3. Fields, in order: V gene, J gene, CDR3 protein.

V: TRBV28
J: TRBJ2-4
CDR3: CASSPTGGKNIQYF

V: TRBV11-2
J: TRBJ2-2
CDR3: CASRGLFGTGELFF

V: TRBV6-5
J: TRBJ2-3
CDR3: CASRGLAGGTDTQYF

V: TRBV18
J: TRBJ1-4
CDR3: CASSPALDLGFGGEKLFF

V: TRBV3-1/TRBV3-2
J: TRBJ2-7
CDR3: CASSQTNYYEQYF

V: TRBV30
J: TRBJ1-4
CDR3: CAWSVSRTNEKLFF

V: TRBV6-4
J: TRBJ1-1
CDR3: CARRIRDRSPEAFF

V: TRBV30
J: TRBJ1-3
CDR3: CAWSVGTGFSSGNTIYF

V: TRBV10-1
J: TRBJ2-7
CDR3: CASSGSSSGRAVGYEQYF

V: TRBV13
J: TRBJ2-7
CDR3: CASSSPGTGEAYEQYF

V: TRBV4-1
J: TRBJ1-5
CDR3: CASSQEGPQPQHF

V: TRBV30
J: TRBJ2-1
CDR3: CARSSSYNEQFF

V: TRBV28
J: TRBJ1-2
CDR3: CASSLAGKGYTF